The rows below give T cell receptor beta chains drawn from one sample of a study of vaccination and CD4 T cells after COVID-19. No antigen has been assigned to these receptors. TCRdb analysed the PCR reads with MiXCR anew, one entry per CDR3 protein. The top ten hold approximately 21% of the sample, which has 4,000 or so distinct CDR3 sequences, around 21% seen once. The sequencing sample was made of CD4+ T cells from blood, cultured in vitro. These receptors all come from a human donor who had recovered from COVID-19. The CDR3 runs from the conserved cysteine through the conserved F or W. The D gene is left open where the match is weak. Not every row has a clone size; where given, it reads once, few, many or a size class.

D gene: TRBD1; clone size: few; V gene: TRBV7-2; J gene: TRBJ1-5; CDR3 DNA: TGTGCCAGCAGTCCCCAGGGGGGGCAGACAAATCAGCCCCAGCATTTT; CDR3 protein: CASSPQGGQTNQPQHF
D gene: NA; clone size: NA; V gene: TRBV27; J gene: TRBJ2-7; CDR3 DNA: TGTGCCAGCAGTCTCTCCTCCGGGACTGTACTCTACGAGCAGTACTTC; CDR3 protein: CASSLSSGTVLYEQYF
D gene: TRBD2; clone size: NA; V gene: TRBV4-2; J gene: TRBJ2-5; CDR3 DNA: TGTGCCAGCAGCCAAGATCTTAGCGGGGGGGCCACCCAAGAGACCCAGTACTTC; CDR3 protein: CASSQDLSGGATQETQYF
D gene: NA; clone size: NA; V gene: TRBV11-2; J gene: TRBJ2-7; CDR3 DNA: TGTGCCAGCAGCTTAGATAACAGGGCCCACGAGCAGTACTTC; CDR3 protein: CASSLDNRAHEQYF
D gene: NA; clone size: NA; V gene: TRBV7-9; J gene: TRBJ1-3; CDR3 DNA: TGTGCCAGCAGCTTGACGGGGGCAAGGGCTGGAAACACCATATATTTT; CDR3 protein: CASSLTGARAGNTIYF
D gene: NA; clone size: few; V gene: TRBV10-3; J gene: TRBJ1-3; CDR3 DNA: TGTGCCATCAGTGAGTCTCTTCGAAACACCATATATTTT; CDR3 protein: CAISESLRNTIYF
D gene: NA; clone size: few; V gene: TRBV12-3/TRBV12-4; J gene: TRBJ2-7; CDR3 DNA: TGTGCCAGCAGTTTAGGGGGGCCATACGAGCAGTACTTC; CDR3 protein: CASSLGGPYEQYF
D gene: NA; clone size: few; V gene: TRBV2; J gene: TRBJ1-5; CDR3 DNA: TGTGCCAGCAGTGATGATGCAGGGAGCAATCAGCCCCAGCATTTT; CDR3 protein: CASSDDAGSNQPQHF
D gene: NA; clone size: NA; V gene: TRBV7-3; J gene: TRBJ2-5; CDR3 DNA: TGTGCCAGCAGCTTAACTGGACCCAAGGGGACCCAGTACTTC; CDR3 protein: CASSLTGPKGTQYF
D gene: TRBD1; clone size: NA; V gene: TRBV30; J gene: TRBJ2-2; CDR3 DNA: TGTGCCTGGAGTTACAGGGGGCTGAACACCGGGGAGCTGTTTTTT; CDR3 protein: CAWSYRGLNTGELFF
D gene: TRBD1; clone size: NA; V gene: TRBV30; J gene: TRBJ1-1; CDR3 DNA: TGTGCCTGGAGGGGGGACAGGGGGCCTTTCATGAACACTGAAGCTTTCTTT; CDR3 protein: CAWRGDRGPFMNTEAFF
D gene: NA; clone size: NA; V gene: TRBV18; J gene: TRBJ1-2; CDR3 DNA: TGTGCCAGCTCACCCACGCAGGGAGGCTATGGCTACACCTTC; CDR3 protein: CASSPTQGGYGYTF
D gene: TRBD1; clone size: medium-sized; V gene: TRBV12-3/TRBV12-4; J gene: TRBJ1-5; CDR3 DNA: TGTGCCAGCAGTCCCGGGACAGTCCTTCAGCCCCAGCATTTT; CDR3 protein: CASSPGTVLQPQHF
D gene: NA; clone size: few; V gene: TRBV24-1; J gene: TRBJ2-5; CDR3 DNA: TGTGCCCCCCGGTGGAGCGCGGGGGAGACCCAGTACTTC; CDR3 protein: CAPRWSAGETQYF
D gene: NA; clone size: medium-sized; V gene: TRBV6-5; J gene: TRBJ1-5; CDR3 DNA: TGTGCCAGCAGTTACTCGAAAGGGGCGGGAGGTGGCAATCAGCCCCAGCATTTT; CDR3 protein: CASSYSKGAGGGNQPQHF
D gene: NA; clone size: few; V gene: TRBV6-1; J gene: TRBJ1-2; CDR3 DNA: TGTGCCAGCGCCGCCGGCGGTGGGTTTAACTATGGCTACACCTTC; CDR3 protein: CASAAGGGFNYGYTF
D gene: NA; clone size: NA; V gene: TRBV5-6; J gene: TRBJ1-2; CDR3 DNA: TGTGCCAGCAGCGTGCAGGGAATGGATGGCTACACCTTC; CDR3 protein: CASSVQGMDGYTF
D gene: NA; clone size: medium-sized; V gene: TRBV30; J gene: TRBJ1-1; CDR3 DNA: TGTGCCTGGAGTCAACAGAGCGAAGCTTTCTTT; CDR3 protein: CAWSQQSEAFF
D gene: TRBD1; clone size: few; V gene: TRBV30; J gene: TRBJ2-6; CDR3 DNA: TGTGCCTGGAGTGATGAGACAGGGTTAGGGGCCAACGTCCTGACTTTC; CDR3 protein: CAWSDETGLGANVLTF
D gene: TRBD2; clone size: NA; V gene: TRBV5-4; J gene: TRBJ2-5; CDR3 DNA: TGTGCCAGCAGCTTGGATCCGCGGGGGGGCTTTGAGACCCAGTACTTC; CDR3 protein: CASSLDPRGGFETQYF
D gene: NA; clone size: NA; V gene: TRBV7-9; J gene: TRBJ1-2; CDR3 DNA: TGTGCCAGCAGCTTACACCTTAAGAGCTTGGGCTACACCTTC; CDR3 protein: CASSLHLKSLGYTF
D gene: TRBD2; clone size: NA; V gene: TRBV5-1; J gene: TRBJ2-5; CDR3 DNA: TGCGCCAGCAGCCCCTGGGGCCTAGCGGGGGGGCCAGTCGGAGAGACCCAGTACTTC; CDR3 protein: CASSPWGLAGGPVGETQYF
D gene: NA; clone size: few; V gene: TRBV30; J gene: TRBJ2-1; CDR3 DNA: TGTGCCTGGATGCGTATAGCGAACAATGAGCAGTTCTTC; CDR3 protein: CAWMRIANNEQFF
D gene: NA; clone size: medium-sized; V gene: TRBV20-1; J gene: TRBJ1-5; CDR3 DNA: TGCAGTGCTAGAGAAAACAATCAGCCCCAGCATTTT; CDR3 protein: CSARENNQPQHF
D gene: NA; clone size: few; V gene: TRBV19; J gene: TRBJ2-3; CDR3 DNA: TGTGCCAGTAGTATGGACAAGGGGGGTCTCTCGTTCGCGACGCAGTATTTT; CDR3 protein: CASSMDKGGLSFATQYF
D gene: NA; clone size: medium-sized; V gene: TRBV6-1; J gene: TRBJ1-5; CDR3 DNA: TGTGCCAGCAGGCAGGGAGGCGCCCAGCATTTT; CDR3 protein: CASRQGGAQHF
D gene: NA; clone size: NA; V gene: TRBV6-1; J gene: TRBJ2-2; CDR3 DNA: TGTGCCAGCAATAACCCCCAGGTAGCGGACACCGGGGAGCTGTTTTTT; CDR3 protein: CASNNPQVADTGELFF
D gene: NA; clone size: medium-sized; V gene: TRBV24-1; J gene: TRBJ1-5; CDR3 DNA: TGTGCCACCATAAGCCCAGGGATATACTATAGCAATCAGCCCCAGCATTTT; CDR3 protein: CATISPGIYYSNQPQHF
D gene: NA; clone size: medium-sized; V gene: TRBV10-1; J gene: TRBJ1-2; CDR3 DNA: TGCGCCAGCAGTGAGTCCAACCGGTCCTGGGGCTACACCTTC; CDR3 protein: CASSESNRSWGYTF
D gene: NA; clone size: few; V gene: TRBV7-9; J gene: TRBJ1-1; CDR3 DNA: TGTGCCAGCAGCTTAGTTTGGACACTGAACACTGAAGCTTTCTTT; CDR3 protein: CASSLVWTLNTEAFF
D gene: NA; clone size: NA; V gene: TRBV25-1; J gene: TRBJ2-1; CDR3 DNA: TGTGCCAGCGGAGGGGGGGCGGGTTACAATGAGCAGTTCTTC; CDR3 protein: CASGGGAGYNEQFF
D gene: NA; clone size: NA; V gene: TRBV2; J gene: TRBJ2-7; CDR3 DNA: TGTGCCAGCAGCAGGACAGCCCAAGGGGAGCAGTACTTC; CDR3 protein: CASSRTAQGEQYF
D gene: NA; clone size: NA; V gene: TRBV6-1; J gene: TRBJ2-5; CDR3 DNA: TGTGCCAGCACTGCCCCAGGGTCGGAGACCCAGTACTTC; CDR3 protein: CASTAPGSETQYF
D gene: TRBD2; clone size: NA; V gene: TRBV20-1; J gene: TRBJ2-1; CDR3 DNA: TGCAGTGCCGTAGGAAGCGGGGTTTACAATGAGCAGTTCTTC; CDR3 protein: CSAVGSGVYNEQFF
D gene: NA; clone size: few; V gene: TRBV6-1; J gene: TRBJ2-1; CDR3 DNA: TGTGCCAGCAGTCCCACCCCACGGGAGCAGTTCTTC; CDR3 protein: CASSPTPREQFF
D gene: NA; clone size: NA; V gene: TRBV7-9; J gene: TRBJ1-3; CDR3 DNA: TGTGCCAGCAGCTTTGACGTAGGGCCATCCGGAAACACCATATATTTT; CDR3 protein: CASSFDVGPSGNTIYF
D gene: TRBD1; clone size: large; V gene: TRBV6-2/TRBV6-3; J gene: TRBJ1-1; CDR3 DNA: TGTGCCAGCAGCTACCTTGGGGGACAGATCGCTGAAGCTTTCTTT; CDR3 protein: CASSYLGGQIAEAFF
D gene: TRBD1; clone size: NA; V gene: TRBV12-3/TRBV12-4; J gene: TRBJ1-1; CDR3 DNA: TGTGCCAGCACGGACAGGCACACTGAAGCTTTCTTT; CDR3 protein: CASTDRHTEAFF
D gene: NA; clone size: hyperexpanded; V gene: TRBV11-2; J gene: TRBJ2-7; CDR3 DNA: TGTGCCAGCAGCTTAGGGTTGGGCGCAGGGATTTACGAGCAGTACTTC; CDR3 protein: CASSLGLGAGIYEQYF
D gene: NA; clone size: NA; V gene: TRBV5-1; J gene: TRBJ1-1; CDR3 DNA: TGCGCCAGCAGCTTGGACCGGGGGTTGAACACTGAAGCTTTCTTT; CDR3 protein: CASSLDRGLNTEAFF
D gene: TRBD1; clone size: few; V gene: TRBV6-1; J gene: TRBJ1-2; CDR3 DNA: TGTGCCAGCAGTGAAGGGGCCCCACAGGGGGTAGGAGGCTACACCTTC; CDR3 protein: CASSEGAPQGVGGYTF
D gene: NA; clone size: few; V gene: TRBV30; J gene: TRBJ2-1; CDR3 DNA: TGTGCCTGGAGAACATCAGGTTTGGGGTCCTACAATGAGCAGTTCTTC; CDR3 protein: CAWRTSGLGSYNEQFF
D gene: NA; clone size: few; V gene: TRBV5-1; J gene: TRBJ1-2; CDR3 DNA: TGCGCCAGCAGCTTCGACAGCGGGTATGGCTACACCTTC; CDR3 protein: CASSFDSGYGYTF
D gene: NA; clone size: medium-sized; V gene: TRBV6-5; J gene: TRBJ1-2; CDR3 DNA: TGTGCCAGCAGTTACGGGACATGGGGTGGTGGCTACACCTTC; CDR3 protein: CASSYGTWGGGYTF
D gene: TRBD2; clone size: few; V gene: TRBV6-1; J gene: TRBJ2-7; CDR3 DNA: TGTGCCAGCACCAGACCCACTAGCGGGGGGTACGAGCAGTACTTC; CDR3 protein: CASTRPTSGGYEQYF
D gene: NA; clone size: medium-sized; V gene: TRBV21-1; J gene: TRBJ1-1; CDR3 DNA: TGTGCCCCGACCAGAGGTGGACAGGGGGGATCGTTAGGGGCTTTCTTT; CDR3 protein: CAPTRGGQGGSLGAFF
D gene: TRBD2; clone size: medium-sized; V gene: TRBV11-3; J gene: TRBJ2-1; CDR3 DNA: TGTGCCAGCAGCGGCCGGGAGGCAGAGCAGTTCTTC; CDR3 protein: CASSGREAEQFF
D gene: NA; clone size: medium-sized; V gene: TRBV12-3/TRBV12-4; J gene: TRBJ1-2; CDR3 DNA: TGTGCCAGCAGTAGGCTTTTGTCAGGTTATGGCTACACCTTC; CDR3 protein: CASSRLLSGYGYTF
D gene: NA; clone size: large; V gene: TRBV20-1; J gene: TRBJ1-2; CDR3 DNA: TGCAGTGCTAGAGAAAGGGCCGATGGCTACACCTTC; CDR3 protein: CSARERADGYTF
D gene: TRBD1; clone size: medium-sized; V gene: TRBV12-3/TRBV12-4; J gene: TRBJ1-6; CDR3 DNA: TGTGCCAGCAGCCGGGACAGGGCGGCCTATAATTCACCCCTCCACTTT; CDR3 protein: CASSRDRAAYNSPLHF
D gene: TRBD2; clone size: NA; V gene: TRBV7-2; J gene: TRBJ2-2; CDR3 DNA: TGTGCCAGCAGCGTGGGACTAGCGGGGGGGCTAACCGGGGAGCTGTTTTTT; CDR3 protein: CASSVGLAGGLTGELFF
D gene: NA; clone size: NA; V gene: TRBV18; J gene: TRBJ1-2; CDR3 DNA: TGTGCCAGCTCACCACCATCCCAGATCCTTAACTATGGCTACACCTTC; CDR3 protein: CASSPPSQILNYGYTF
D gene: NA; clone size: NA; V gene: TRBV11-2; J gene: TRBJ2-7; CDR3 DNA: TGTGCCAGCAGCTTAGACGGCCAGGCCACCTACGAGCAGTACTTC; CDR3 protein: CASSLDGQATYEQYF
D gene: NA; clone size: medium-sized; V gene: TRBV7-9; J gene: TRBJ1-1; CDR3 DNA: TGTGCCAGCAGCCCCAGTCGGGACGGTGAAGCTTTCTTT; CDR3 protein: CASSPSRDGEAFF
D gene: TRBD1; clone size: few; V gene: TRBV6-5; J gene: TRBJ1-6; CDR3 DNA: TGTGCCAGCAGTTACGGAGGACAGGAGAGCTCCTATAATTCACCCCTCCACTTT; CDR3 protein: CASSYGGQESSYNSPLHF
D gene: TRBD1; clone size: NA; V gene: TRBV5-4; J gene: TRBJ2-5; CDR3 DNA: TGTGCCAGCAGCTCCCGGTCGACAGGGCTGGGGACCCAGTACTTC; CDR3 protein: CASSSRSTGLGTQYF
D gene: NA; clone size: NA; V gene: TRBV15; J gene: TRBJ2-1; CDR3 DNA: TGTGCCACCACCGTGCAAGGAGGATCCTACAATGAGCAGTTCTTC; CDR3 protein: CATTVQGGSYNEQFF